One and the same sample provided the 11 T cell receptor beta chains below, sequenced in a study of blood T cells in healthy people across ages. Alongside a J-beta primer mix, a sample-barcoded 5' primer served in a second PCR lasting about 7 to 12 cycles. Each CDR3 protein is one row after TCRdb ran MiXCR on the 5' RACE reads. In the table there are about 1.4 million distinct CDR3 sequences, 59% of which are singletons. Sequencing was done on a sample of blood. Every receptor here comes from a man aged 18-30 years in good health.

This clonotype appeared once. As DNA, the CDR3 is TGTGCCAGCAGTTCCGGGACAGGGATTAGTAATGAGCAGTACTTC. Translation gives CASSSGTGISNEQYF. V and J are TRBV6-2 or TRBV6-3 and TRBJ2-7, with 9 bases that match TRBD1. V was clipped by 4 bases and J by 7 bases; unmatched bases: 11. The CDR3 has 15 amino acids. Germline loops: CDR1 MNHEY, CDR2 SVGEGT.

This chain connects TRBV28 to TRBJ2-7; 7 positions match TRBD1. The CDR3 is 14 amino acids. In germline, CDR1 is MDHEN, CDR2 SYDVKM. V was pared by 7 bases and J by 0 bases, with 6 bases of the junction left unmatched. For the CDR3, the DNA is TGTGCCAGCAACTTCCGGGACAGCTCCTACGAGCAGTACTTC. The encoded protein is CASNFRDSSYEQYF.

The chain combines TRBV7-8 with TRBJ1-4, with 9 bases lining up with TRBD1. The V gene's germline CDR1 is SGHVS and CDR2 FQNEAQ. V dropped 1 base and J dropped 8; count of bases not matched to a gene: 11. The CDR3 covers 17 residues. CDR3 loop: CASSLVGQGLPREKLFF. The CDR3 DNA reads TGTGCCAGCAGCTTAGTGGGACAGGGTTTACCAAGGGAAAAACTGTTTTTT.

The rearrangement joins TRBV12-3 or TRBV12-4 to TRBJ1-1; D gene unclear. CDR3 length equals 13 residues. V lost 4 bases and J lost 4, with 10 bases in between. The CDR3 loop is CASSWNLGTEAFF. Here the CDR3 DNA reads TGTGCCAGCAGTTGGAATCTGGGCACTGAAGCTTTCTTT.

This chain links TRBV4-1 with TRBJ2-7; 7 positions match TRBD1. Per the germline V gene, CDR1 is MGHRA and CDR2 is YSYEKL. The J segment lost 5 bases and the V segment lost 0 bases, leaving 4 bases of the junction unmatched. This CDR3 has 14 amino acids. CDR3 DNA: TGCGCCAGCAGCCAAGATCCCGGGACAGACGAGCAGTACTTC. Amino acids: CASSQDPGTDEQYF.

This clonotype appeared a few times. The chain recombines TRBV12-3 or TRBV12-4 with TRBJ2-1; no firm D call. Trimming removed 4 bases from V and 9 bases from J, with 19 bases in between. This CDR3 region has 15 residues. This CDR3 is CASSSTPGLKGEQFF. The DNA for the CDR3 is TGTGCCAGCAGTTCGACTCCCGGGCTTAAGGGTGAGCAGTTCTTC.

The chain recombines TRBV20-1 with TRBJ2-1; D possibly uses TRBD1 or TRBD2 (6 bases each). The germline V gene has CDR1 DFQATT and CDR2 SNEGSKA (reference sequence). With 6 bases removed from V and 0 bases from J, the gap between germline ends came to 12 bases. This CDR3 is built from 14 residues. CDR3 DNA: TGCAGTGCCCCGGGGGCGGGCTCCTACAATGAGCAGTTCTTC. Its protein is CSAPGAGSYNEQFF.

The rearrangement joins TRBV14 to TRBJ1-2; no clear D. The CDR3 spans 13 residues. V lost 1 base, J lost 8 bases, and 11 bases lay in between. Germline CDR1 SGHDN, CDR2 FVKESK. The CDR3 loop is CASSQAPGLGYTF. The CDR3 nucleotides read TGTGCCAGCAGCCAAGCACCCGGTCTAGGCTACACCTTC.

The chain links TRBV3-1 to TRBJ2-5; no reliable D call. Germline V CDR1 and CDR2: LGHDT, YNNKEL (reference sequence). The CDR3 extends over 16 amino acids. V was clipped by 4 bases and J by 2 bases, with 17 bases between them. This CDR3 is CASSPPRKDVQETQYF. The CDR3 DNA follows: TGTGCCAGCAGCCCTCCCCGTAAAGACGTTCAAGAGACCCAGTACTTC.

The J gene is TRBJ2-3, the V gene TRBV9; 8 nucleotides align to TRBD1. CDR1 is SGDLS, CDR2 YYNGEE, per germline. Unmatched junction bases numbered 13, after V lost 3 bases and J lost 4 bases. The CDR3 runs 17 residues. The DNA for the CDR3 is TGTGCCAGCAGCGGGAGGGACCGGACAGGGCGCCCAGATACGCAGTATTTT. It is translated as CASSGRDRTGRPDTQYF. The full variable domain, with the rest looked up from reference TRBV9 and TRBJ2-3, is DSGVTQTPKHLITATGQRVTLRCSPRSGDLSVYWYQQSLDQGLQFLIQYYNGEERAKGNILERFSAQQFPDLHSELNLSSLELGDSALYFCASSGRDRTGRPDTQYFGPGTRLTVL.

DNA for the CDR3: TGTGCCAGCAGCTTTGGAAGTCCAGGGACAGTACTTGGTGAGCAGTTCTTC. Translated: CASSFGSPGTVLGEQFF. The chain couples TRBV5-4 to TRBJ2-1, with 7 bases identical to TRBD1. With 2 bases clipped from V and 9 bases from J, the junction kept 17 bases outside the gene matches. Germline assignment: CDR1 SGHNT and CDR2 YYREEE (reference sequence). This CDR3 contains 17 residues.